Following are 2 T cell receptor beta chains from one sample sequenced in a study of response to subunit inactivated influenza vaccine. TCRdb ran MiXCR on the RT-PCR reads and lists one entry per CDR3 protein. The table includes almost 600,000 distinct CDR3 sequences, 14% detected once. Specimen: PBMCs from blood, collected 11 to 12 days after vaccination. The receptors here all came from a man in his fifties who received an inactivated influenza vaccine.

This clonotype was seen a few times. CDR3 sequence: CASSAMGNEKLFF. The CDR3 DNA follows: TGTGCCAGCTCTGCGATGGGTAATGAAAAACTGTTTTTT. The chain links TRBV18 to TRBJ1-4; D unclear. Germline CDR1 is KGHSH and CDR2 is LQKENI. The CDR3 loop spans 13 amino acids. Trimming left V 6 bases short and J 4 bases short, with 9 bases between.

The rearrangement links TRBV12-3 or TRBV12-4 to TRBJ2-7; TRBD2 might be the D (6 bases). Trimming removed 6 bases at V and 2 bases at J, with 11 bases between. CDR3 length: 13 amino acids. The CDR3 sequence is CASRGTQAYEQYF. DNA for the CDR3: TGTGCCAGCAGGGGGACTCAGGCCTACGAGCAGTACTTC.